The sequence of this T cell receptor beta chain was determined in a study of T cell repertoires in cytomegalovirus infection. CDR1 is LGHDT, CDR2 YNNKEL, per germline (reference sequence). The CDR3 contains 14 residues. V was shortened by 4 bases and J by 10 bases, with 14 bases between the two germline ends. TCRdb re-called the reads through MiXCR, storing one row per CDR3 protein. The sample includes roughly 730,000 distinct CDR3 sequences, around 32% of them seen just once. Worth noting for this clonotype: Its antigen remains unknown.

The sequence derives from a human donor in good health (CMV status not recorded). Some clones in this sample may be carry-over from other donors' samples. The chain is built from TRBV3-1 and TRBJ1-6; tentatively, D is TRBD1 (5 bases). The sample was cultured PBMCs, taken from culture after CMV antigen stimulation. CDR3 nucleotide sequence: TGTGCCAGCAGCCCCAGGGAATTCTGGTCACCCCTCCACTTT. Translation gives CASSPREFWSPLHF.